This T cell receptor beta chain was profiled in a study of blood T cell repertoires in COVID-19. The V end was cut by 6 bases, the J end by 6 bases, with 12 bases between. CDR3 size: 14 residues. CDR1 and CDR2 (germline): SNHLY, FYNNEI. In the original processing: Reference gene primer amplification in the assay estimated nucleated cell counts. Data came from immunoSEQ multiplex PCR; TCRdb stores just in-frame clones and leaves some out. The V and J calls and the clone size are those of that table, but D and trimming were determined from the DNA. The sample shows more than 95,000 clones, more than 85% of them seen only once.

The rearrangement joins TRBV2 to TRBJ1-6, with D perhaps TRBD1 (6 bases). This TCR derives from a human donor in a cohort sampled during active COVID-19. Input material: peripheral blood. CDR3 in DNA: TGTGCCAGCAGCAGGGTGGGGGCTAATTCACCCCTCCACTTT. Its protein product is CASSRVGANSPLHF. Filled out from reference TRBV2 and TRBJ1-6, the complete variable domain reads EPEVTQTPSHQVTQMGQEVILRCVPISNHLYFYWYRQILGQKVEFLVSFYNNEISEKSEIFDDQFSVERPDGSNFTLKIRSTKLEDSAMYFCASSRVGANSPLHFGNGTRLTVT.